This TCR beta chain was documented in a study of CD8 T cells in Susac syndrome (dated by TCRdb to the late 2010s). Some background on the complete study: Repertoire sequencing was used to test whether CD8+ T cell activation and differentiation in Susac syndrome was antigen driven. The paper's findings and limits, for the study overall: The number of individuals in the TCR sequencing and HLA analysis was recognized as being relatively small.

Peripheral blood CD8+ and CD4+ T cells from healthy donors, Susac syndrome patients and multiple sclerosis patients were profiled by high-throughput TCR beta sequencing. Healthy donors were included as age- and sex-matched controls. Bulk CD8+ and CD4+ T cells were purified by magnetic negative isolation, while CD8+ TEMRA cells were enriched using FACS. Blood was drawn into EDTA tubes, processed within 24 hours, and PBMCs were isolated by density gradient centrifugation. PBMCs intended for TCR sequencing were frozen in liquid nitrogen and were later thawed in a 37 degrees C water bath. The sorted or isolated CD4+, CD8+ and CD8+ TEMRA cells reached a purity of at least 90%. Concerning this clonotype itself: The target of this receptor is not known. No much larger clonotype is one base removed from it; base qualities were not supplied.

RNA was extracted using the RNeasy kit, and roughly 0.45 to 1 microgram was reverse transcribed with random hexamers. The immunoSEQ multiplex PCR assay, which covers 54 Vbeta and 13 Jbeta segments, was used to amplify TCR beta CDR3 regions. PCR amplification bias was corrected using a synthetic template baseline for primer optimization and computational correction. In the authors' own workflow: Reads were annotated to V, D and J genes per IMGT and analyzed with immunoSEQ Analyzer, keeping only productive sequences. Clonality was computed as one minus Shannon entropy normalized by log2 of the number of productive unique sequences. For each patient and control, public and private clones were evaluated among the 100 most prevalent clones. Clones were defined as Susac-specific when absent from the healthy and MS cohorts, from about 1,100 published viral clones and from other ImmuneACCESS disease sequences. Clones were called with MiXCR by TCRdb after fastp trimmed the public reads at Q25, and only in-frame beta chains were retained. Entries that share a CDR3 protein sequence are merged under the most common genes and DNA. Clone size and V and J calls follow TCRdb, not the original study. The table for this sample lists about 190,000 distinct CDR3 sequences; 95% of them were counted only once. 0.08% to 0.11% of the sample lies in the top ten.

The receptor was derived from a human donor in good health. Sequencing was done on a sample of CD4+ T cells from PBMCs.

The CDR3 here reads CASSGSVPTEAFF. The DNA sequence is as follows: TGTGCCAGCAGTGGCAGCGTCCCCACTGAAGCTTTCTTT. The chain couples TRBV25-1 to TRBJ1-1, with no confident D gene call. Via the germline V gene, CDR1 is MGHDK and CDR2 SYGVNS. The CDR3 contains 13 residues, cysteine and phenylalanine counted. This entry keeps only the CDR3 DNA: 39 bases, framed from base 1. Trimming removed 4 bases from V and 4 bases from J, leaving 10 bases between the germline ends.